Listed below are T cell receptor beta chains from one sample, sequenced in a study of blood T cell repertoires in COVID-19. Libraries were prepared by immunoSEQ multiplex PCR; TCRdb keeps only in-frame clonotypes and omits some of them. The repertoire consists of approximately 250,000 clones, with 75% to 85% occurring once and the leading ten covering roughly 5.5%. Sample: peripheral blood. These receptors were obtained from a human donor in a cohort sampled during active COVID-19. Each CDR3 is given with its conserved first and last residue. A D gene is named only where the DNA matches it firmly. Where a row states a size, it is once, few, many or the class of an expanded clone; other rows omit it.

once | TRBJ1-4 | 15 | - | TRBV18 | TGTGCCAGCTCACCCCAAGCCGGGACACTGGAAAAACTGTTTTTT | CASSPQAGTLEKLFF
- | TRBJ1-4 | 11 | - | TRBV28 | TGTGCCGTCCAGGGTAATGAAAAACTGTTTTTT | CAVQGNEKLFF
- | TRBJ1-6 | 14 | TRBD1 | TRBV10-3 | TGTGCCATCAGTCGACAGGGGTTGGAGTCACCCCTCCACTTT | CAISRQGLESPLHF
- | TRBJ1-5 | 17 | TRBD1 | TRBV7-9 | TGTGCCAGCAGCCTGAGTCGGACAGGGAGGGGCAATCAGCCCCAGCATTTT | CASSLSRTGRGNQPQHF
- | TRBJ2-7 | 14 | TRBD1 | TRBV7-9 | TGTGCCAGCAGCTCCCGGACAGGGCTCTACGAGCAGTACTTC | CASSSRTGLYEQYF
- | TRBJ2-2 | 14 | - | TRBV11-3 | TGTGCCAGCAGCAAATTGGGGCAGCGCGGGGAGCTGTTTTTT | CASSKLGQRGELFF
few | TRBJ1-2 | 12 | - | TRBV7-2 | TGTGCCAGCAGCTTAGTCGGGTCTGGCTACACCTTC | CASSLVGSGYTF
- | TRBJ2-1 | 13 | - | TRBV27 | TGTGCCAGCAGCCTTGTTAGAGGCGATGAGCAGTTCTTC | CASSLVRGDEQFF
- | TRBJ2-1 | 17 | - | TRBV7-3 | TGTGCCAGCAGCTTAACCCCTACCAGTGGAGTGCCCAATGAGCAGTTCTTC | CASSLTPTSGVPNEQFF
once | TRBJ1-4 | 14 | - | TRBV3-1/TRBV3-2 | TGTGCCAGCAGCCAAGTGGGCACTAATGAAAAACTGTTTTTT | CASSQVGTNEKLFF
- | TRBJ2-7 | 15 | - | TRBV21-1 | TGTGCCAGCAGCAAAGAGGCTAGCGGGGACCACGAGCAGTACTTC | CASSKEASGDHEQYF